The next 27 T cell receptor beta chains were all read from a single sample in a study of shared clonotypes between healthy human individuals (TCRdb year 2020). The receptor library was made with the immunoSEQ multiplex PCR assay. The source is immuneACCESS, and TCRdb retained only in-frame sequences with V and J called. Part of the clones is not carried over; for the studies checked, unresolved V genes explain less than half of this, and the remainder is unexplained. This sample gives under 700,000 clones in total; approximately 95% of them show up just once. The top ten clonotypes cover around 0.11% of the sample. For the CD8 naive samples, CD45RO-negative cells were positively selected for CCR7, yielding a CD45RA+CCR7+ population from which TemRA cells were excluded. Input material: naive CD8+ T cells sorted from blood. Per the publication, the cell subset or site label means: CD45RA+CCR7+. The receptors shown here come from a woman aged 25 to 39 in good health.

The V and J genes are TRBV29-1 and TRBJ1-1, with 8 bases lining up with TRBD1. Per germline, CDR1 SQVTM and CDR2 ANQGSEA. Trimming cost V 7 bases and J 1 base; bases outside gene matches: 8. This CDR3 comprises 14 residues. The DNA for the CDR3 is TGCAGCGCTTTGTCCGGGACAGGGAACACTGAAGCTTTCTTT. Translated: CSALSGTGNTEAFF.

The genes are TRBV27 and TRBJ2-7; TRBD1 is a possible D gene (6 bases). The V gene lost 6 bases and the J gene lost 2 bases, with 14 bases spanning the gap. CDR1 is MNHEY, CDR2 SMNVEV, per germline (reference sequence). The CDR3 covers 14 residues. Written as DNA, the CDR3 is TGTGCCAGCAGCCGGGACACTACAACCTACGAGCAGTACTTC. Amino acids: CASSRDTTTYEQYF.

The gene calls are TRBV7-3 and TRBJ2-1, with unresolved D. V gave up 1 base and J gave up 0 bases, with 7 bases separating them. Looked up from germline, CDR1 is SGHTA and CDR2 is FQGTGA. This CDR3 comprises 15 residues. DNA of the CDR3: TGTGCCAGCAGCTTAATGCCGGCCTCCTACAATGAGCAGTTCTTC. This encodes CASSLMPASYNEQFF.

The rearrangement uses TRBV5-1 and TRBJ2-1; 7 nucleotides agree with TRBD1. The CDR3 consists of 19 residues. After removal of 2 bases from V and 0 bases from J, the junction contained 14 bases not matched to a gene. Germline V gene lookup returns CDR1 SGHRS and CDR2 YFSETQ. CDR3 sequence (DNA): TGCGCCAGCAGCTTCGGAGACAGGGTAACCCGACTCTCCTACAATGAGCAGTTCTTC. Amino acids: CASSFGDRVTRLSYNEQFF.

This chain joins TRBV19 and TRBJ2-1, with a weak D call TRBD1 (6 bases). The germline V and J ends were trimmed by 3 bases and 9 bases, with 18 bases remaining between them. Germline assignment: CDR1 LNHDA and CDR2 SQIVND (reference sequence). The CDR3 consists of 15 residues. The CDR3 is CASSMWVRGIGEQFF. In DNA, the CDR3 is TGTGCCAGTAGTATGTGGGTCAGGGGCATAGGTGAGCAGTTCTTC.

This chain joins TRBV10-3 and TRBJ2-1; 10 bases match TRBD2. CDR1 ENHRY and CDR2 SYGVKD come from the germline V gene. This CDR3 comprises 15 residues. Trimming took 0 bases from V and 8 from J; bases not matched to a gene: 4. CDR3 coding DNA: TGTGCCATCAGTGAGTCGCCTAGCGGGAGATATGAGCAGTTCTTC. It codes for CAISESPSGRYEQFF.

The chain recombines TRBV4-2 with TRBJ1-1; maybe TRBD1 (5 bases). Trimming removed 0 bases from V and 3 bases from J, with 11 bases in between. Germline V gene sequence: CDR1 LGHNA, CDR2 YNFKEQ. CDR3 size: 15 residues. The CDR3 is CASSQEEGADTEAFF. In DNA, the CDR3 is TGTGCCAGCAGCCAAGAAGAAGGGGCAGACACTGAAGCTTTCTTT.

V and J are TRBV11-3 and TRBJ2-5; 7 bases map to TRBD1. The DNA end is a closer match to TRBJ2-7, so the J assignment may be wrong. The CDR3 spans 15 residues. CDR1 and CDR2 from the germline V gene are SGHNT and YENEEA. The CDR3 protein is CASSLVGGSSYEQYF. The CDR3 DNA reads TGTGCCAGCAGCTTAGTAGGGGGCAGCTCCTACGAGCAGTACTTC.

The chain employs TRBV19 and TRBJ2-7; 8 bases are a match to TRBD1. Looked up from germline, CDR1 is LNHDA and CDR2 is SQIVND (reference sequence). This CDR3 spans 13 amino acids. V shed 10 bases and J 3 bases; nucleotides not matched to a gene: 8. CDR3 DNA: TGTGCCACCGAGGACAGGGAAAGCTACGAGCAGTACTTC. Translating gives CATEDRESYEQYF.

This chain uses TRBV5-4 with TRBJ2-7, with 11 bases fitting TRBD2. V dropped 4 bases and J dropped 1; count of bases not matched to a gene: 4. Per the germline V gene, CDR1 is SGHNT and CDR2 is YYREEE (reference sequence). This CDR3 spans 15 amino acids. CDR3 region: CASSLLAGGSYEQYF. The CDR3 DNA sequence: TGTGCCAGCAGCCTCCTAGCGGGAGGATCCTACGAGCAGTACTTC.

CDR3 protein: CASSIGPRKGKHYGYTF. CDR3 DNA: TGTGCCAGTAGTATAGGCCCGAGGAAGGGAAAGCACTATGGCTACACCTTC. This rearrangement joins TRBV19 to TRBJ1-2; D unresolved. CDR3 size: 17 residues. Trimming pared 1 base from V and 3 bases from J, leaving 18 bases between. CDR1 and CDR2 from the germline V gene are LNHDA and SQIVND (reference sequence). The full variable domain, its missing parts supplied by reference TRBV19 and TRBJ1-2, is DGGITQSPKYLFRKEGQNVTLSCEQNLNHDAMYWYRQDPGQGLRLIYYSQIVNDFQKGDIAEGYSVSREKKESFPLTVTSAQKNPTAFYLCASSIGPRKGKHYGYTFGSGTRLTVV.

The CDR3 here is CASTPPGANQPQHF. The CDR3 coding sequence is TGCGCCAGCACCCCTCCAGGGGCCAATCAGCCCCAGCATTTT. The chain carries TRBV23-1 and TRBJ1-5; the D gene is possibly TRBD1 (6 bases). TRBV23-1 counts as an open reading frame of uncertain function. The V end lost 7 bases, the J end lost 3 bases, and 13 bases lay between the germline ends. CDR3 length: 14 amino acids.

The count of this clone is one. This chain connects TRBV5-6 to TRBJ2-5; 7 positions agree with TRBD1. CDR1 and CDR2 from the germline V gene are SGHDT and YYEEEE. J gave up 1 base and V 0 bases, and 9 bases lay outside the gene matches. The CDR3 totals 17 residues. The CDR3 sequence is CASSLGGQNLFQETQYF. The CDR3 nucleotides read TGTGCCAGCAGCTTGGGGGGACAGAACCTCTTCCAAGAGACCCAGTACTTC.

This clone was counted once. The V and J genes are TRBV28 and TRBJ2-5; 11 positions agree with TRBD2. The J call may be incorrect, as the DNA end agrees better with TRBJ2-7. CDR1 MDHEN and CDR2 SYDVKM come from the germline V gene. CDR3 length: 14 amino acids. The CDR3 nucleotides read TGTGCCAGCAGCTTAGCGGGAGGGCAGAACGAGCAGTACTTC. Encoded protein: CASSLAGGQNEQYF.

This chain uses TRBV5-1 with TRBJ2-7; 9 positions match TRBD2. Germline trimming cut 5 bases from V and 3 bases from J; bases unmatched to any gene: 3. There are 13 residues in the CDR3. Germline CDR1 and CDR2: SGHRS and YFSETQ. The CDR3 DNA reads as TGCGCCAGCAGAGCTAGCGGGGACTACGAGCAGTACTTC. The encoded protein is CASRASGDYEQYF.

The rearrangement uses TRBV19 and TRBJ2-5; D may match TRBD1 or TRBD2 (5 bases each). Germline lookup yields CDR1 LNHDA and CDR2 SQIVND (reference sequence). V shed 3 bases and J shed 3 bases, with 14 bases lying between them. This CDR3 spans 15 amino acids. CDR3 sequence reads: CASSMVPGPKETQYF. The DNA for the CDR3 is TGTGCCAGTAGTATGGTACCGGGGCCAAAAGAGACCCAGTACTTC.

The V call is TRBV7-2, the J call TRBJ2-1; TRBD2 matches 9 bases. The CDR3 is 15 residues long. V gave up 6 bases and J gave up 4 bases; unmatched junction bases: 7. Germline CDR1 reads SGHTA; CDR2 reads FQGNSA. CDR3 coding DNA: TGTGCCAGCAGTTTTAGCGGGGGACCGTACAATGAGCAGTTCTTC. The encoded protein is CASSFSGGPYNEQFF. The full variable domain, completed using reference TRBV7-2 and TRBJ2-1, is GAGVSQSPSNKVTEKGKDVELRCDPISGHTALYWYRQSLGQGLEFLIYFQGNSAPDKSGLPSDRFSAERTGGSVSTLTIQRTQQEDSAVYLCASSFSGGPYNEQFFGPGTRLTVL.

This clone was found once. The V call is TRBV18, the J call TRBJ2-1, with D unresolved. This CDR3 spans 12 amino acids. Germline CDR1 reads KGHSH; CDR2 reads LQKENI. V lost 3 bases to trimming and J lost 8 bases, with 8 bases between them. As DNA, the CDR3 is TGTGCCAGCTCACCCCCCAGGCATGAGCAGTTCTTC. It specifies CASSPPRHEQFF.

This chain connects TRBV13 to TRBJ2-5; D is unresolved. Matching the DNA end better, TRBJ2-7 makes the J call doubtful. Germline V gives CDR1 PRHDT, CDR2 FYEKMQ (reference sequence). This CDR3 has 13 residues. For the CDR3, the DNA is TGTGCCAGCAGCTTACGGGCCCGGAACGAGCAGTACTTC. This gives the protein CASSLRARNEQYF.

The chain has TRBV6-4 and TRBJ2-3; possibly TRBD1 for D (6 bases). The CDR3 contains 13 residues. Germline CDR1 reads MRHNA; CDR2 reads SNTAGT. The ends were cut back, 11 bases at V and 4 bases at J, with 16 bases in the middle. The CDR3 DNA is TGTGCCTGCCGTGGGTGGGGGCCAGATACGCAGTATTTT. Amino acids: CACRGWGPDTQYF.

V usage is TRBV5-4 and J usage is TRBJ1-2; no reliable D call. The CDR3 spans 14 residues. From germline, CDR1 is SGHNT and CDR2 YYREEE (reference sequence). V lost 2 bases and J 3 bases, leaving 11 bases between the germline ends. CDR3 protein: CASSLKYEDYGYTF. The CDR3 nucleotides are TGTGCCAGCAGCTTAAAATACGAAGACTATGGCTACACCTTC. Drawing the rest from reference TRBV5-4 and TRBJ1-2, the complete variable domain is ETGVTQSPTHLIKTRGQQVTLRCSSQSGHNTVSWYQQALGQGPQFIFQYYREEENGRGNFPPRFSGLQFPNYSSELNVNALELDDSALYLCASSLKYEDYGYTFGSGTRLTVV.

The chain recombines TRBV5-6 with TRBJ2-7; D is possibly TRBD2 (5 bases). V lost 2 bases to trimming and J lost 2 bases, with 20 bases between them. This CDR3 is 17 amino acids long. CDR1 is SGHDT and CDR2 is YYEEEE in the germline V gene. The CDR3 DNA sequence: TGTGCCAGCAGCTTTTTCTCATCTGGGGAGATAACCTACGAGCAGTACTTC. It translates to CASSFFSSGEITYEQYF. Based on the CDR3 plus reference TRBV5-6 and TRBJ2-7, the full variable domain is DAGVTQSPTHLIKTRGQQVTLRCSPKSGHDTVSWYQQALGQGPQFIFQYYEEEERQRGNFPDRFSGHQFPNYSSELNVNALLLGDSALYLCASSFFSSGEITYEQYFGPGTRLTVT.

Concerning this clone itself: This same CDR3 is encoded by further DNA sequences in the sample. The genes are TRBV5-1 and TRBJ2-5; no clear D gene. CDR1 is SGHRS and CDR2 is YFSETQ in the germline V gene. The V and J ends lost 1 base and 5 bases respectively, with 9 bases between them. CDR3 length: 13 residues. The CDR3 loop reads CASSLSPKETQYF. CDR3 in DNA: TGCGCCAGCAGCTTGTCACCGAAGGAGACCCAGTACTTC.

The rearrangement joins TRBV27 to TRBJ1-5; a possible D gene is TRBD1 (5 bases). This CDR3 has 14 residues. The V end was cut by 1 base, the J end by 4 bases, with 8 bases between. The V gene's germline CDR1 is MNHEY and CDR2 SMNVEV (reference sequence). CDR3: CASSLFGTNQPQHF. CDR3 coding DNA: TGTGCCAGCAGTTTATTCGGGACTAATCAGCCCCAGCATTTT.

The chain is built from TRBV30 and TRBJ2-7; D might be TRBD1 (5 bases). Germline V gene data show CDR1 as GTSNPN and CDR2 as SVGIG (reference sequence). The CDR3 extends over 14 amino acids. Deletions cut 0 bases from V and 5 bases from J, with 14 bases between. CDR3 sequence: CAWSVGQFPHEQYF. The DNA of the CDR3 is TGTGCCTGGAGTGTGGGGCAGTTTCCCCACGAGCAGTACTTC.

In nucleotides, the CDR3 is TGCGCCAGCAGGACAGTGGATTCCTACGAGCAGTACTTC. It translates to CASRTVDSYEQYF. This chain links TRBV10-2 with TRBJ2-7; D may be TRBD1 (5 bases). The ends were cut back, 6 bases at V and 1 base at J, with 10 bases in the middle. The CDR3 is 13 amino acids. The germline CDR1 and CDR2 sequences are WSHSY and SAAADI.

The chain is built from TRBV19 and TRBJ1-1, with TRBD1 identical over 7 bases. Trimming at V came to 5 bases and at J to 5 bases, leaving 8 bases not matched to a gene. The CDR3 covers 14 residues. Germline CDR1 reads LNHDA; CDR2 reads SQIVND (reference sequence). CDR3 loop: CASSADRWGTEAFF. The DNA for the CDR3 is TGTGCCAGTAGTGCGGACAGGTGGGGTACTGAAGCTTTCTTT.